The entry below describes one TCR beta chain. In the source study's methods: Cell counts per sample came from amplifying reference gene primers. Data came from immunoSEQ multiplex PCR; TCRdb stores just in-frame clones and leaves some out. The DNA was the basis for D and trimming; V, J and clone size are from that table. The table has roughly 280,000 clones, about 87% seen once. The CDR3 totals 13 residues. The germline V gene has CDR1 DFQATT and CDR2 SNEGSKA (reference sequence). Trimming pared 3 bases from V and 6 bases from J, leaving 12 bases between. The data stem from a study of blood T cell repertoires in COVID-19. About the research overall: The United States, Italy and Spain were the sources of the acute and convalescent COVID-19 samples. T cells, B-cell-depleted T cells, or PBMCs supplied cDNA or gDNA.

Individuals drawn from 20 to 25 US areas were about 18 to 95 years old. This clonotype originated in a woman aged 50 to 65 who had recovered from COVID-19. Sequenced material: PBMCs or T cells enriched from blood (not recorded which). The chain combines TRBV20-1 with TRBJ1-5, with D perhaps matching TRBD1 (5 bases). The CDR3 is CSASVGGSQPQHF. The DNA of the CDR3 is TGCAGTGCTAGTGTGGGGGGAAGTCAGCCCCAGCATTTT.